Reported below is one T cell receptor beta chain. This sample is drawn from a study of blood T cell repertoires in COVID-19. Study context: Collection of acute and convalescent COVID-19 samples took place in the United States, Italy and Spain. T cells, B-cell-depleted T cells, or PBMCs supplied cDNA or gDNA.

Per the original data handling: Amplification from reference gene primers served as the basis for estimated nucleated cell counts. Data came from immunoSEQ multiplex PCR; TCRdb stores just in-frame clones and leaves some out. V and J calls and clone size are as listed in that table; D and trimming were resolved from the DNA. Here the sample spans about 260,000 clones, about 88% being singletons. This TCR came from a man aged 55 to 70 who had recovered from COVID-19. The sequenced sample consisted of peripheral blood.

The CDR3 reads CASSQGFLMGTEGSGYTF. As DNA, the CDR3 is TGTGCCAGCAGCCAAGGCTTCCTTATGGGGACAGAGGGCTCTGGCTACACCTTC. V and J are TRBV7-8 and TRBJ1-2; 7 positions agree with TRBD1. The CDR3 is 18 amino acids. The germline gives CDR1 SGHVS, CDR2 FQNEAQ. The junction had 22 bases not matched to a gene; V was cut back by 5 bases and J by 7 bases.